This T cell receptor beta chain emerged from a study of shared clonotypes between healthy human individuals. Germline lookup yields CDR1 LNHNV and CDR2 YYDKDF (reference sequence). This CDR3 region has 15 residues. Naive CD8 cells comprised CD45RO-negative, CCR7-positively selected cells, excluding terminally differentiated effector memory CD45RA+ cells. Notes on this clone: Its specificity is unknown.

Regarding the study as a whole: It was observed that 4% to 6% of naive CD4 clonotypes were shared across several donors. When compared with the clonotypes that were shared by all four sorted-subset donors, the non-shared clonotypes turned out to have lower generation probabilities.

The table came from immunoSEQ multiplex PCR; TCRdb's copy has only in-frame clones and leaves some out. The sample shows around 620,000 clones, 85% to 95% of them seen only once. The sequencing input was naive CD8+ T cells sorted from blood. The chain couples TRBV15 to TRBJ2-5, with TRBD2 identical over 8 bases. The DNA end is more similar to TRBJ2-7, so the J call may be wrong. The receptor was isolated from a woman in her 30s in good health. CDR3: CATSSRGGGKHEQYF. CDR3 nucleotide sequence: TGTGCCACCAGCAGTCGGGGGGGCGGCAAGCACGAGCAGTACTTC.